What follows are 15 T cell receptor beta chains derived from one specimen sequenced in a study of graft-versus-host responses after intestinal transplantation. Some clones are missing from TCRdb's copy, which holds only in-frame ones; the method was immunoSEQ multiplex PCR. This table holds tens of thousands of clones, 91% found once. Antigens of these TCRs are unknown. Source: unstimulated CD8+ T cells sorted from spleen or lymph node cells, taken before intestinal transplant. The origin of the receptors is a human donor who received an intestinal transplant.

The chain has TRBV28 and TRBJ1-5, with D perhaps TRBD1 (6 bases). The CDR3 covers 15 residues. V dropped 3 bases and J dropped 5 bases, with 14 bases sitting between them. The germline V gene encodes CDR1 MDHEN and CDR2 SYDVKM. In DNA, the CDR3 is TGTGCCAGCAGTTTCCGGGGGGGGGCGGATCAGCCCCAGCATTTT. Its translation: CASSFRGGADQPQHF.

The rearrangement uses TRBV12-5 and TRBJ2-2; TRBD1 matches 9 bases. The CDR3 is 19 amino acids. J gave up 7 bases and V 1 base, and 16 bases lay outside the gene matches. Per germline, CDR1 LGHNT and CDR2 FRNRAP. The chain's CDR3 is CASGLAGTGSGATIGELFF. The CDR3 coding sequence is TGTGCTAGTGGTTTGGCCGGGACAGGGTCGGGGGCAACAATCGGGGAGCTGTTTTTT.

This chain connects TRBV5-6 to TRBJ2-3, with 11 bases lining up with TRBD2. The CDR3 is made up of 16 amino acids. CDR1 is SGHDT and CDR2 is YYEEEE in the germline V gene. Trimming took 3 bases from V and 4 from J; bases not matched to a gene: 7. This chain's CDR3 is CASSWTPSGGPDTQYF. In DNA form, the CDR3 reads TGTGCCAGCAGCTGGACCCCTAGCGGGGGGCCAGATACGCAGTATTTT.

The V and J genes are TRBV16 and TRBJ2-1, with 7 bases aligning to TRBD1. The V segment lost 5 bases and the J segment 0 bases; nucleotides outside the gene matches: 4. The CDR3 sequence is 15 residues long. CDR1 is KGHSY, CDR2 FQNENV, per germline. The CDR3 protein is CASSGGQSSYNEQFF. The CDR3 DNA reads TGTGCCAGCAGCGGGGGACAGAGCTCCTACAATGAGCAGTTCTTC.

The rearrangement joins TRBV28 to TRBJ1-2, with 9 bases lining up with TRBD1. This CDR3 is 16 amino acids long. J was trimmed by 1 base and V by 6 bases; bases with no gene match: 9. CDR1 and CDR2 from the germline V gene are MDHEN and SYDVKM. The CDR3 DNA sequence: TGTGCCAGCAGCCCCATCGAGGACAGGGGTAACTATGGCTACACCTTC. This sequence encodes CASSPIEDRGNYGYTF.

The chain carries TRBV27 and TRBJ2-5; 10 positions agree with TRBD2. The CDR3 is made up of 16 amino acids. V was pared by 3 bases and J by 4 bases, with 8 bases of the junction left unmatched. Germline V gene lookup returns CDR1 MNHEY and CDR2 SMNVEV (reference sequence). CDR3 nucleotides: TGTGCCAGCAGTTTGGAGCGGGGGGGCCCGGGAGAGACCCAGTACTTC. This encodes CASSLERGGPGETQYF.

The CDR3 nucleotides are TGTGCCTGGAGTGTGACCGGAGGAGATACGCAGTATTTT. Translated: CAWSVTGGDTQYF. V and J are TRBV30 and TRBJ2-3; tentative D call: TRBD2 (5 bases). V was clipped by 0 bases and J by 5 bases, with 9 bases between them. Germline V gene sequence: CDR1 GTSNPN, CDR2 SVGIG (reference sequence). This CDR3 comprises 13 residues.

The V gene is TRBV19, the J gene TRBJ2-3, with 13 positions matching TRBD2. The ends lost 0 bases at V and 7 bases at J; junction bases unmatched: 10. Per the germline V gene, CDR1 is LNHDA and CDR2 is SQIVND (reference sequence). There are 18 residues in the CDR3. CDR3 bases: TGTGCCAGTAGTATAGATCTGTGGACTAGCGGGAGTGGAAATACGCAGTATTTT. Translated: CASSIDLWTSGSGNTQYF.

This chain uses TRBV27 with TRBJ2-7; D is possibly TRBD1 (5 bases). CDR1 is MNHEY, CDR2 SMNVEV, per germline (reference sequence). The V end was cut by 3 bases, the J end by 1 base, with 7 bases between. The CDR3 spans 13 residues. CDR3 loop: CASSFQGSYEQYF. In nucleotides, the CDR3 is TGTGCCAGCAGTTTTCAGGGATCCTACGAGCAGTACTTC.

The rearrangement links TRBV4-3 to TRBJ2-1; possibly TRBD1 for D (6 bases). The germline gives CDR1 LGHNA, CDR2 YSLEER. The ends were cut back, 2 bases at V and 4 bases at J, with 9 bases in the middle. CDR3 size: 14 residues. CDR3 nucleotide sequence: TGCGCCAGCAGCCAACAGGACAGTTACAATGAGCAGTTCTTC. Translating gives CASSQQDSYNEQFF.

The V and J genes are TRBV7-3 and TRBJ2-7, with 9 bases lining up with TRBD2. The V segment lost 0 bases and the J segment 7 bases; nucleotides outside the gene matches: 4. The CDR3 spans 14 residues. The germline V gene has CDR1 SGHTA and CDR2 FQGTGA. The CDR3 sequence: CASSLTAGGTEQYF. As DNA, the CDR3 is TGTGCCAGCAGCTTAACCGCGGGGGGGACGGAGCAGTACTTC.

V gene TRBV7-8 combines with J gene TRBJ1-2; no definite D call. V lost 5 bases to trimming and J lost 6 bases, with 16 bases between them. The CDR3 contains 14 residues. The germline V gene encodes CDR1 SGHVS and CDR2 FQNEAQ. CDR3 nucleotides: TGTGCCAGCAGCCAGACTGCGAACCCGGATGGCTACACCTTC. Translating it yields CASSQTANPDGYTF.

The chain recombines TRBV29-1 with TRBJ2-7; TRBD1 aligns across 7 bases. V shed 3 bases and J 5 bases; nucleotides not matched to a gene: 7. Germline CDR1 and CDR2: SQVTM and ANQGSEA. CDR3 length: 13 residues. For the CDR3, the DNA is TGCAGCGTTGAGCCCCGGGACAGCAACGAGCAGTACTTC. This translates into CSVEPRDSNEQYF.

This chain joins TRBV27 and TRBJ1-1; D is possibly TRBD1 (6 bases). The CDR3 has 13 amino acids. V lost 5 bases and J 3 bases, leaving 10 bases between the germline ends. Germline V gene data show CDR1 as MNHEY and CDR2 as SMNVEV (reference sequence). The DNA for the CDR3 is TGTGCCAGCAGTCCCGGACAGTACACTGAAGCTTTCTTT. This gives the protein CASSPGQYTEAFF.

The chain links TRBV6-1 to TRBJ2-7, with 9 bases aligning to TRBD2. Germline-derived CDR1 and CDR2 are MNHNS and SASEGT. The ends lost 1 base at V and 4 bases at J; junction bases unmatched: 5. The CDR3 contains 15 residues. CDR3 nucleotides: TGTGCCAGCAGTGAAGGGGCTAGCGGGACGTACGAGCAGTACTTC. Residues: CASSEGASGTYEQYF.